What follows are 30 T cell receptor beta chains derived from one specimen sequenced in a study of blood T cell repertoires in COVID-19. Repertoires were generated with immunoSEQ multiplex PCR, while TCRdb's copy carries only in-frame clones and drops some. The sample lists under 200,000 clones, 75% to 90% occurring once. The sample consisted of PBMCs or T cells enriched from blood (not recorded which). Receptor source: a woman in her fifties or sixties who had recovered from COVID-19.

The chain uses TRBV27 and TRBJ1-4; D uncertain. CDR1 and CDR2 from the germline V gene are MNHEY and SMNVEV (reference sequence). The CDR3 contains 14 residues. Trimming removed 2 bases from V and 7 bases from J, with 11 bases in between. CDR3 loop: CASSLRRSGEKLFF. DNA for the CDR3: TGTGCCAGCAGTTTAAGGAGGAGTGGTGAAAAACTGTTTTTT.

The chain has TRBV27 and TRBJ1-3; 10 nucleotides match TRBD1. The V segment lost 6 bases and the J segment 2 bases; nucleotides outside the gene matches: 4. Per the germline V gene, CDR1 is MNHEY and CDR2 is SMNVEV (reference sequence). CDR3 length equals 15 residues. The CDR3 nucleotides read TGTGCCAGCAGCACCGGGACAGGGGCTGGAAACACCATATATTTT. Protein sequence: CASSTGTGAGNTIYF.

V and J are TRBV2 and TRBJ2-1, with unresolved D. With 5 bases removed from V and 6 bases from J, the gap between germline ends came to 14 bases. The CDR3 loop spans 14 amino acids. Germline-derived CDR1 and CDR2 are SNHLY and FYNNEI. The CDR3 spells CASSPEVSSNEQFF. CDR3 coding DNA: TGTGCCAGCAGTCCGGAAGTTAGCAGCAATGAGCAGTTCTTC.

The chain joins TRBV11-3 to TRBJ2-3; 8 nucleotides match TRBD2. The CDR3 runs to 15 residues. V lost 4 bases and J lost 2; bases outside the gene matches: 5. CDR1 is SGHNT, CDR2 YENEEA, per germline. The CDR3 region is CASSSLADLTDTQYF. The CDR3 DNA is TGTGCCAGCAGCTCACTAGCGGACCTCACAGATACGCAGTATTTT.

The chain carries TRBV2 and TRBJ1-4, with TRBD1 as a possible D gene (5 bases). This CDR3 region has 12 residues. V lost 4 bases and J lost 13, with 13 bases in between. CDR1 SNHLY and CDR2 FYNNEI come from the germline V gene. The CDR3 protein is CASSGGGQGLFF. The CDR3 region has the DNA TGTGCCAGCAGTGGGGGCGGACAAGGACTGTTTTTT.

This chain's CDR3 is CASSFEGLANSYNEQFF. DNA of the CDR3: TGCGCCAGCAGCTTTGAGGGACTAGCGAACTCCTACAATGAGCAGTTCTTC. This rearrangement joins TRBV5-1 to TRBJ2-1; 10 bases agree with TRBD2. The CDR3 totals 17 residues. The germline V gene encodes CDR1 SGHRS and CDR2 YFSETQ. The ends lost 2 bases at V and 0 bases at J; junction bases unmatched: 5.

Here the CDR3 reads CASSLAGQPQHF. The CDR3 nucleotides are TGTGCCAGCAGTTTAGCGGGTCAGCCCCAGCATTTT. The gene calls are TRBV28 and TRBJ1-5; D not certain. Germline V gene data show CDR1 as MDHEN and CDR2 as SYDVKM. V shed 2 bases and J shed 6 bases, with 5 bases lying between them. The CDR3 totals 12 residues.

This clone was detected once. The chain recombines TRBV18 with TRBJ1-2; maybe TRBD1 (6 bases). V was trimmed by 7 bases and J by 5 bases, leaving 17 bases between them. There are 14 residues in the CDR3. The germline V gene has CDR1 KGHSH and CDR2 LQKENI. CDR3 nucleotides: TGTGCCAGCTTAAATGGACAGATACCATATGGCTACACCTTC. It specifies CASLNGQIPYGYTF.

This clone was observed once. The chain employs TRBV19 and TRBJ2-1; perhaps TRBD2 as D (6 bases). This CDR3 comprises 16 residues. CDR1 is LNHDA and CDR2 is SQIVND in the germline V gene (reference sequence). The ends were cut back, 8 bases at V and 8 bases at J, with 25 bases in the middle. CDR3 DNA sequence: TGTGCCAGTGGAGCCCCTGCGGGGATTTCGGGCGATGAGCAGTTCTTC. It is translated as CASGAPAGISGDEQFF.

V usage is TRBV9 and J usage is TRBJ1-1, with 7 bases aligning to TRBD1. CDR1 is SGDLS, CDR2 YYNGEE, per germline. The trim removed 3 bases at V and 8 bases at J, leaving 16 bases unmatched. CDR3 size: 16 residues. This chain's CDR3 is CASSASASKQGIEAFF. CDR3 DNA sequence: TGTGCCAGCAGCGCCTCAGCCTCCAAACAGGGGATCGAAGCTTTCTTT. Using reference TRBV9 and TRBJ1-1 for the parts outside the CDR3, the full variable domain is DSGVTQTPKHLITATGQRVTLRCSPRSGDLSVYWYQQSLDQGLQFLIQYYNGEERAKGNILERFSAQQFPDLHSELNLSSLELGDSALYFCASSASASKQGIEAFFGQGTRLTVV.

The chain carries TRBV6-1 and TRBJ1-2; D possibly corresponds to TRBD1 (5 bases). V was pared by 2 bases and J by 3 bases, with 16 bases between. Per the germline V gene, CDR1 is MNHNS and CDR2 is SASEGT. The CDR3 has 16 residues. CDR3 in amino acids: CASSESRRGADYGYTF. The CDR3 DNA is TGTGCCAGCAGTGAAAGCCGGCGCGGGGCAGACTATGGCTACACCTTC.

This clone was detected once. The rearrangement uses TRBV10-3 and TRBJ2-5, with TRBD1 as a possible D gene (5 bases). The CDR3 totals 15 residues. Trimming removed 3 bases at V and 3 bases at J, with 14 bases between. Germline V gene data show CDR1 as ENHRY and CDR2 as SYGVKD. The CDR3 sequence: CAISDKGPHKETQYF. The CDR3 DNA reads as TGTGCCATCAGTGATAAGGGGCCCCACAAAGAGACCCAGTACTTC.

The genes are TRBV7-2 and TRBJ1-1, with D maybe TRBD1 (5 bases). CDR1 SGHTA and CDR2 FQGNSA come from the germline V gene. The CDR3 sequence is 13 residues long. Trimming took off 4 bases at V and 7 bases at J, with 13 bases between the two ends. The CDR3 protein is CASSWGGVYEAFF. CDR3 DNA sequence: TGTGCCAGCAGCTGGGGGGGGGTTTATGAAGCTTTCTTT.

This chain links TRBV20-1 with TRBJ2-7, with D tentatively TRBD1 (6 bases). V was shortened by 7 bases and J by 4 bases, with 11 bases between the two germline ends. Germline V CDR1 and CDR2: DFQATT, SNEGSKA (reference sequence). The CDR3 covers 11 residues. The CDR3 sequence is CSDRDGYEQYV. CDR3 DNA sequence: TGCAGTGACAGGGACGGATACGAGCAGTACGTC.

The rearrangement uses TRBV10-3 and TRBJ1-1; unclear D gene. From germline, CDR1 is ENHRY and CDR2 SYGVKD. V was cut by 10 bases and J by 5 bases, with 11 bases left in between. This CDR3 spans 11 amino acids. The CDR3 DNA sequence: TGTGCCACCTCCCCCCAGACTGAAGCTTTCTTT. It yields the protein CATSPQTEAFF.

The J gene is TRBJ2-2, the V gene TRBV30; possible D gene TRBD2, 6 bases. Germline V gives CDR1 GTSNPN, CDR2 SVGIG (reference sequence). The CDR3 sequence is 13 residues long. The V gene lost 5 bases and the J gene lost 6 bases, with 13 bases spanning the gap. The chain's CDR3 is CAWGIADPGELFF. The CDR3 nucleotides are TGTGCCTGGGGTATAGCGGACCCCGGGGAGCTGTTTTTT.

The chain has TRBV13 and TRBJ2-3; perhaps TRBD2 as D (6 bases). Germline V gene lookup returns CDR1 PRHDT and CDR2 FYEKMQ (reference sequence). V lost 2 bases and J lost 4, with 10 bases in between. The CDR3 runs 14 residues. In DNA, the CDR3 is TGTGCCAGCAGCTTACGTCCGGGGGCAGATACGCAGTATTTT. Translation gives CASSLRPGADTQYF.

The V gene is TRBV7-8, the J gene TRBJ1-1; 11 bases fit TRBD1. Germline loops: CDR1 SGHVS, CDR2 FQNEAQ. The J segment lost 3 bases and the V segment lost 3 bases, leaving 3 bases of the junction unmatched. The CDR3 consists of 15 residues. Here the CDR3 reads CASSFRDRGYTEAFF. The CDR3 region has the DNA TGTGCCAGCAGCTTTAGGGACAGGGGGTACACTGAAGCTTTCTTT.

V gene TRBV2 combines with J gene TRBJ1-1, with D possibly TRBD1 on 6 matching bases. The CDR3 totals 13 residues. Germline CDR1 is SNHLY and CDR2 is FYNNEI. V lost 6 bases, J lost 6 bases, and 14 bases lay in between. CDR3 nucleotide sequence: TGTGCCAGCAGGGTTTTCGGGACACCTGAAGCTTTCTTT. Translation: CASRVFGTPEAFF.

This rearrangement joins TRBV18 to TRBJ2-3; unclear D gene. V lost 3 bases to trimming and J lost 4 bases, with 14 bases between them. This CDR3 contains 15 residues. Germline CDR1 reads KGHSH; CDR2 reads LQKENI. The CDR3 loop reads CASSPQTRKPDTQYF. CDR3 DNA: TGTGCCAGCTCACCCCAGACTCGCAAGCCAGATACGCAGTATTTT.

V is TRBV14 and J is TRBJ1-3; TRBD1 might be the D (6 bases). Per germline, CDR1 SGHDN and CDR2 FVKESK. There are 16 residues in the CDR3. The germline V and J ends were trimmed by 4 bases and 0 bases, with 13 bases remaining between them. The chain's CDR3 is CASSPRTADSGNTIYF. The CDR3 nucleotides read TGTGCCAGCAGCCCTCGGACAGCCGACTCTGGAAACACCATATATTTT.

The chain recombines TRBV6-5 with TRBJ1-3, with D maybe TRBD1 (6 bases). Germline values: CDR1 MNHEY, CDR2 SVGAGI. Trimming cost V 0 bases and J 2 bases, with 8 bases left between them. This CDR3 is built from 15 residues. CDR3 bases: TGTGCCAGCAGTTACTCGAACAGGGCTGGAAACACCATATATTTT. Protein product: CASSYSNRAGNTIYF.

The CDR3 bases are TGTGCCAGCTCACCACCGGTGCGGGGCGTGAACACTGAAGCTTTCTTT. Protein: CASSPPVRGVNTEAFF. The J gene is TRBJ1-1, the V gene TRBV18; D might be TRBD1 (5 bases). This CDR3 contains 16 residues. Germline V gene lookup returns CDR1 KGHSH and CDR2 LQKENI. V lost 0 bases, J lost 0 bases, and 11 bases lay in between. The full variable domain, in which reference TRBV18 and TRBJ1-1 provide the parts outside the CDR3, is NAGVMQNPRHLVRRRGQEARLRCSPMKGHSHVYWYRQLPEEGLKFMVYLQKENIIDESGMPKERFSAEFPKEGPSILRIQQVVRGDSAAYFCASSPPVRGVNTEAFFGQGTRLTVV.

CDR3 sequence reads: CASSLFTGGNQPQHF. For the CDR3, the DNA is TGTGCCAGTAGTCTATTCACAGGGGGCAATCAGCCCCAGCATTTT. The rearrangement uses TRBV19 and TRBJ1-5, with 7 bases matching TRBD1. Germline CDR1 reads LNHDA; CDR2 reads SQIVND (reference sequence). With V trimmed by 5 bases and J by 2 bases, 6 bases remained unmatched. The CDR3 covers 15 residues.

The chain joins TRBV11-3 to TRBJ2-5; 8 bases are shared with TRBD1. Germline lookup yields CDR1 SGHNT and CDR2 YENEEA. V lost 1 base to trimming and J lost 6 bases; unmatched junction nucleotides: 10. The CDR3 loop spans 16 amino acids. The CDR3 is CASSLGTGSWIKTQYF. The CDR3 DNA follows: TGTGCCAGCAGCTTAGGGACAGGGTCGTGGATAAAGACCCAGTACTTC.

The J gene is TRBJ1-2, the V gene TRBV28, with a weak D call TRBD1 (5 bases). Trimming removed 1 base from V and 4 bases from J, with 10 bases in between. CDR1 and CDR2 from the germline V gene are MDHEN and SYDVKM. The CDR3 runs 14 residues. CDR3 amino acids: CASSLYQGSYGYTF. CDR3 in DNA: TGTGCCAGCAGTTTATACCAGGGCAGCTATGGCTACACCTTC.

In DNA form, the CDR3 reads TGCGCCAGCAGCCAACTGACTAGCGGACTCTACGAGCAGTACGTC. This sequence encodes CASSQLTSGLYEQYV. The chain carries TRBV4-1 and TRBJ2-7, with 9 positions matching TRBD2. Germline loops: CDR1 MGHRA, CDR2 YSYEKL. This CDR3 comprises 15 residues. V was pared by 2 bases and J by 3 bases, with 5 bases of the junction left unmatched.

The rearrangement joins TRBV11-2 to TRBJ1-2, with D tentatively TRBD1 (5 bases). V gave up 2 bases and J gave up 6 bases, with 19 bases separating them. The CDR3 covers 16 residues. Germline-derived CDR1 and CDR2 are SGHAT and FQNNGV. The CDR3 sequence is CASSLLPQGFNNGYTF. The CDR3 DNA sequence: TGTGCCAGCAGCTTACTCCCCCAGGGATTCAACAATGGCTACACCTTC.

V is TRBV21-1 and J is TRBJ1-2. TRBV21-1 is shown as a pseudogene. The CDR3 sequence is 13 residues long. The CDR3 nucleotides read TGTGCCAGCAGCAAACCGCGGCTTTATGGCTACACCTTC. Protein: CASSKPRLYGYTF.

The V call is TRBV2, the J call TRBJ2-7, with D hard to call. There are 13 residues in the CDR3. CDR1 is SNHLY and CDR2 is FYNNEI in the germline V gene. V dropped 2 bases and J dropped 7 bases, with 12 bases sitting between them. The CDR3 sequence: CASSESRRGEQYV. As DNA, the CDR3 is TGTGCCAGCAGTGAATCACGGAGAGGAGAGCAGTACGTC.